Below are 12 T cell receptor beta chains sequenced from a single sample in a study of T cell repertoires in cytomegalovirus infection (dated by TCRdb to about 2019). What this sample's treatment or condition label stands for: in vitro stimulation with specific CMV peptide epitopes to enrich CMV-specific T cells. These receptors are not linked to any known antigen. The reads were generated on an Illumina HiSeq 1500. TCRdb cleaned the public reads at Q25 with fastp, built clones with MiXCR and kept in-frame beta chains. All rows with the same CDR3 protein become a single entry with the most common DNA and genes. The sample records over 250,000 distinct CDR3 sequences, roughly a fifth of which are singletons. 15% to 20% of the sample comes from the top ten. The sample here was cultured PBMCs, taken from culture after CMV antigen stimulation. The receptors come from a human donor in good health (CMV status not recorded). Some clones in this sample may be carry-over from other donors' samples.

The chain links TRBV27 to TRBJ2-3; the D gene is possibly TRBD2 (6 bases). The CDR3 has 14 residues. CDR1 is MNHEY, CDR2 SMNVEV, per germline (reference sequence). Trimming shortened V by 8 bases and J by 4 bases, and 16 bases separated the two germline ends. The CDR3 DNA reads as TGTGCCAGCCAGGGACTGGGGATCGCAGATACGCAGTATTTT. Protein: CASQGLGIADTQYF.

The sample holds a few counts of this clonotype. J is TRBJ1-5 and V is TRBV13; D is perhaps TRBD1 (5 bases). The germline CDR1 and CDR2 sequences are PRHDT and FYEKMQ (reference sequence). CDR3 length: 14 amino acids. Deletions cut 5 bases from V and 11 bases from J, with 19 bases between. The CDR3 coding sequence is TGTGCCAGCAGCCGGGGACGCCCCCCAGAAGCCCAGCATTTT. This gives the protein CASSRGRPPEAQHF.

This clonotype showed up just a few times. CDR3 region: CATGQGPSTDTQYF. The DNA for the CDR3 is TGTGCCACCGGACAGGGACCTAGCACAGATACGCAGTATTTT. The chain uses TRBV10-3 and TRBJ2-3; 8 positions match TRBD1. The CDR3 contains 14 residues. J lost 0 bases, V lost 10 bases, and 6 bases had no gene match. CDR1 and CDR2 (germline): ENHRY, SYGVKD.

The chain is built from TRBV19 and TRBJ2-3; TRBD2 matches 8 bases. Trimming took 4 bases from V and 0 from J; bases not matched to a gene: 3. CDR1 is LNHDA, CDR2 SQIVND, per germline (reference sequence). The CDR3 runs 15 residues. The DNA of the CDR3 is TGTGCCAGTAGTAATTCGGGAGGGAGCACAGATACGCAGTATTTT. It yields the protein CASSNSGGSTDTQYF.

As to this clonotype: An end of the junction does not agree with germline; a read error may underlie this. The chain couples TRBV7-2 to TRBJ2-7; D may be TRBD2 (5 bases). This CDR3 is 12 amino acids long. Germline assignment: CDR1 SGHTA and CDR2 FQGNSA. DNA of the CDR3: TGTGCCAGGAGCTCGGGGTCCTACGAGCAGTACTTC. As protein: CARSSGSYEQYF.

The gene calls are TRBV10-3 and TRBJ2-1, with TRBD1 matching over 10 bases. CDR3 length: 14 amino acids. The V gene's germline CDR1 is ENHRY and CDR2 SYGVKD. V was clipped by 7 bases and J by 9 bases; unmatched bases: 9. The CDR3 DNA sequence: TGTGCCATCACCGGGACAGGGGTTCATGGTGAGCAGTTCTTC. Amino acids: CAITGTGVHGEQFF.

This chain connects TRBV19 to TRBJ1-1, with D hard to call. The CDR3 loop spans 13 amino acids. The V end was cut by 5 bases, the J end by 5 bases, with 12 bases between. The V gene's germline CDR1 is LNHDA and CDR2 SQIVND (reference sequence). CDR3 protein: CASSATRGTEAFF. The CDR3 DNA reads as TGTGCCAGTAGTGCCACCCGAGGGACTGAAGCTTTCTTT.

In regard to this clonotype: The junction does not match germline at one end; this may be a read error. The rearrangement joins TRBV28 to TRBJ1-4; tentatively, D is TRBD1 (5 bases). CDR3 length equals 15 residues. Looked up from germline, CDR1 is MDHEN and CDR2 is SYDVKM. The CDR3 loop is CASSSQTATNEKLLF. As DNA, the CDR3 is TGTGCCAGCAGTTCGCAGACAGCAACTAATGAAAAACTGCTTTTT.

Notes on this clonotype: Since a much larger clone is just one base distant, this may be a read error. J is TRBJ2-5 and V is TRBV7-2; maybe TRBD2 (6 bases). The V and J ends lost 4 bases and 5 bases respectively, with 8 bases between them. CDR1 is SGHTA, CDR2 FQGNSA, per germline. The CDR3 extends over 12 amino acids. The CDR3 nucleotides are TGTGCCAGCAGCTGGGCGGGGGAGACCCAGTACTTC. It specifies CASSWAGETQYF.

Here the CDR3 DNA reads TGTGCCAGCAGCGGACGAAATCTCCAGCGGGAAGGGTTGCGCACAGATACGCAGTATTTT. Encoded protein: CASSGRNLQREGLRTDTQYF. This chain links TRBV7-2 with TRBJ2-3, with TRBD2 matching 7 bases. The CDR3 sequence is 20 residues long. The junction had 21 bases not matched to a gene; V was cut back by 5 bases and J by 1 base. Germline CDR1 is SGHTA and CDR2 is FQGNSA.

J is TRBJ1-4 and V is TRBV19; 7 nucleotides agree with TRBD1. The germline V gene encodes CDR1 LNHDA and CDR2 SQIVND (reference sequence). CDR3 size: 13 residues. The V and J ends lost 0 bases and 11 bases, in that order; junction bases with no gene match: 3. The CDR3 here is CASSIDDRDKLFF. The CDR3 DNA follows: TGTGCCAGTAGTATAGATGACAGGGACAAACTGTTTTTT.

The J gene is TRBJ1-2, the V gene TRBV14; D gene ambiguous. V was pared by 0 bases and J by 8 bases, with 13 bases between. CDR3 length: 14 residues. Per germline, CDR1 SGHDN and CDR2 FVKESK. The CDR3 loop is CASSQDLEAGGYTF. The CDR3 DNA reads as TGTGCCAGCAGCCAAGATCTTGAGGCAGGAGGCTACACCTTC.